These 7 T cell receptor beta chains share one sample of origin, sequenced in a study of cytomegalovirus exposure and HLA in healthy donors. With 60 Vbeta and 13 Jbeta primers, the PCR was carried out. Repertoires were generated with immunoSEQ multiplex PCR, while TCRdb's copy carries only in-frame clones and drops some. The repertoire has 150,000 to 200,000 clones, 82% of them found once; the top ten carry approximately 1.4%. The sequenced sample was PBMCs. The source is a man aged 40-49 years in good health and CMV-seronegative.

The gene calls are TRBV2 and TRBJ2-5; 10 bases match TRBD2. The CDR3 loop spans 16 amino acids. Germline-derived CDR1 and CDR2 are SNHLY and FYNNEI. V dropped 3 bases and J dropped 5; count of bases not matched to a gene: 9. The CDR3 loop is CASSEWLAGVGETQYF. The CDR3, as DNA: TGTGCCAGCAGTGAGTGGCTAGCGGGAGTGGGGGAGACCCAGTACTTC.

The chain carries TRBV2 and TRBJ1-6, with 8 bases fitting TRBD1. Germline loops: CDR1 SNHLY, CDR2 FYNNEI. Losses at the gene ends were 6 bases for V and 6 bases for J; bases not matched to a gene: 7. The length of the CDR3 is 15 residues. In nucleotides, the CDR3 is TGTGCCAGCAGGTTTCAGACAGGGGCTAATTCACCCCTCCACTTT. Translating gives CASRFQTGANSPLHF.

The chain combines TRBV11-3 with TRBJ2-5, with D hard to call. Trimming cost V 5 bases and J 2 bases, with 12 bases left between them. The CDR3 is 14 residues long. The germline gives CDR1 SGHNT, CDR2 YENEEA. This chain's CDR3 is CASSLGYGQETQYF. In DNA form, the CDR3 reads TGTGCCAGCAGCCTAGGGTACGGGCAAGAGACCCAGTACTTC. The full variable domain, in which reference TRBV11-3 and TRBJ2-5 provide the parts outside the CDR3, is EAGVVQSPRYKIIEKKQPVAFWCNPISGHNTLYWYLQNLGQGPELLIRYENEEAVDDSQLPKDRFSAERLKGVDSTLKIQPAELGDSAVYLCASSLGYGQETQYFGPGTRLLVL.

Remarks on this clone: An end of the junction does not agree with germline; a read error may underlie this. This rearrangement joins TRBV9 to TRBJ2-3; the D gene is possibly TRBD2 (5 bases). Germline V gene sequence: CDR1 SGDLS, CDR2 YYNGEE. CDR3 length equals 14 residues. The CDR3 DNA reads as TGTGCCAGCACCGTAGGGAGTTTGACAGATACGCAGTATTTT. Translated, it gives CASTVGSLTDTQYF.

The count of this clone is one. The genes are TRBV28 and TRBJ2-7; 7 bases fit TRBD1. From germline, CDR1 is MDHEN and CDR2 SYDVKM. V trimming: 7 bases; J trimming: 1 base; junction bases outside the gene matches: 4. This CDR3 comprises 13 residues. CDR3 residues: CASNRGQSYEQYF. In DNA form, the CDR3 reads TGTGCCAGCAACAGGGGTCAGTCCTACGAGCAGTACTTC.

The genes are TRBV29-1 and TRBJ2-1; the D gene is possibly TRBD1 (8 bases). CDR1 is SQVTM and CDR2 is ANQGSEA in the germline V gene. Trimming stripped 2 bases from V and 9 bases from J, with 17 bases between. This CDR3 contains 14 residues. In DNA form, the CDR3 reads TGCAGCGTTGAATACAGGGGGAGGGAGAGTGAGCAGTTCTTC. Its translation is CSVEYRGRESEQFF.

The V call is TRBV10-3, the J call TRBJ1-1; D gene uncertain. The CDR3 extends over 17 amino acids. V was pared by 0 bases and J by 0 bases, with 14 bases between. In germline, CDR1 is ENHRY, CDR2 SYGVKD. CDR3 amino acids: CAISESPVGTLNTEAFF. CDR3 bases: TGTGCCATCAGTGAGTCACCAGTGGGCACACTGAACACTGAAGCTTTCTTT.